This T cell receptor beta chain was captured in a study of cytomegalovirus exposure and HLA in healthy donors. About the study: Caucasian-associated ancestry cluster membership applied to about four fifths of 398 genotyped donors.

Per the germline V gene, CDR1 is SGHTS and CDR2 is YDEGEE. The CDR3 sequence is 13 residues long. V dropped 2 bases and J dropped 8 bases, with 13 bases sitting between them. Both 60 Vbeta primers and 13 Jbeta primers went into the PCR. Sequenced by immunoSEQ multiplex PCR; TCRdb stores in-frame clones only, minus some. The listing records about 130,000 clones. Sequencing was performed on PBMCs. The chain links TRBV5-8 to TRBJ1-1; D might be TRBD1 (5 bases). This receptor was obtained from a woman between 40 and 50 years old in good health and CMV-seropositive. CDR3 protein: CASSLWTQEEAFF. DNA for the CDR3: TGTGCCAGCAGCTTATGGACACAAGAGGAAGCTTTCTTT.